These T cell receptor beta chains were read from a single sample in a study of blood T cell repertoires in COVID-19. Sequenced by immunoSEQ multiplex PCR; TCRdb stores in-frame clones only, minus some. Here the sample spans 130,000 to 150,000 clones, roughly 87% being singletons. The sequenced material came from peripheral blood. All receptors come from a human donor in a cohort sampled during active COVID-19. The CDR3 runs from the conserved cysteine through the conserved F or W.

TRBV13 | CASSSHLEEQYF
TRBV9 | CASSRGQLNEKLFF
TRBV19 | CASSIDGLAGNTGELFF
TRBV9 | CASSLDPRRGYTF
TRBV7-6 | CASSLGWGGSEAFF
TRBV7-3 | CASSDPGLSGGEQFF
TRBV3-1/TRBV3-2 | CASSLAGSHEQYF
TRBV6-2/TRBV6-3 | CASSYTQGGGKPQHF
TRBV21-1 | CASSGRTGGLYTIYF
TRBV29-1 | CSVVEGPDTQYF
TRBV3-1/TRBV3-2 | CASSDWAGGNEQFF
TRBV5-1 | CASSLYLMNTEAFF
TRBV27 | CASSLSLAGRYYGYTF
TRBV5-1 | CASTPTPTGETEAFF
TRBV10-3 | CATTDRVEDTQYF
TRBV12-5 | CASGQRDRDVSDTQYF
TRBV5-1 | CASSFLALVSYNEQFF
TRBV9 | CASSEGQSGKNIQYF